These 21 T cell receptor beta chains originate from one sample sequenced in a study of patients with pleural tuberculosis. MiXCR, run by TCRdb on the reads, gives a single entry per CDR3 protein. The table includes around 50,000 distinct CDR3 sequences, about 6.8% detected once. These receptor sequences come from a human donor with pleural tuberculosis.

This clonotype was picked up a small number of times. J is TRBJ2-7 and V is TRBV7-8; 9 nucleotides line up with TRBD1. Germline CDR1 is SGHVS and CDR2 is FQNEAQ. Unmatched junction bases numbered 4, after V lost 5 bases and J lost 5 bases. The length of the CDR3 is 13 residues. The CDR3 here is CASSSGTGNEQYF. The CDR3 DNA sequence: TGTGCCAGCAGCAGCGGGACAGGGAACGAGCAGTACTTC.

The V gene is TRBV29-1, the J gene TRBJ2-1, with 7 bases matching TRBD2. J lost 7 bases, V lost 4 bases, and 4 bases had no gene match. Germline assignment: CDR1 SQVTM and CDR2 ANQGSEA. The CDR3 is 12 amino acids. CDR3 sequence: CSVARTRNEQFF. The CDR3 region has the DNA TGCAGCGTTGCGAGGACTAGAAATGAGCAGTTCTTC.

This clonotype has ten or more counts. V is TRBV6-4 and J is TRBJ2-1; D is perhaps TRBD1 (6 bases). Germline V gene data show CDR1 as MRHNA and CDR2 as SNTAGT. The CDR3 has 13 amino acids. With 2 bases removed from V and 6 bases from J, the gap between germline ends came to 8 bases. The chain's CDR3 is CASSDRGGNEQFF. The CDR3 region has the DNA TGTGCCAGCAGTGACCGAGGGGGCAATGAGCAGTTCTTC.

This clonotype was recorded many times. The rearrangement uses TRBV28 and TRBJ2-7, with 7 nucleotides matching TRBD2. This CDR3 has 14 amino acids. J was trimmed by 2 bases and V by 2 bases; bases with no gene match: 3. The V gene's germline CDR1 is MDHEN and CDR2 SYDVKM. The CDR3 loop reads CASSLRGGTYEQYF. CDR3 in DNA: TGTGCCAGCAGTTTACGCGGGGGAACCTACGAGCAGTACTTC.

The table lists this clonotype with a few counts. V gene TRBV4-2 combines with J gene TRBJ1-1, with D hard to call. CDR1 is LGHNA, CDR2 YNFKEQ, per germline. This CDR3 is built from 13 residues. V lost 5 bases and J lost 10, with 17 bases in between. In nucleotides, the CDR3 is TGTGCCAGCAGCAAGGACGGTGGAGATGGAGCTTTCTTT. Its translation: CASSKDGGDGAFF.

Many counts were recorded for this clonotype. The V gene is TRBV20-1, the J gene TRBJ2-7, with unresolved D. The CDR3 runs 14 residues. Trimming took 0 bases from V and 5 from J, leaving 14 bases between them. Germline V gene data show CDR1 as DFQATT and CDR2 as SNEGSKA (reference sequence). The chain's CDR3 is CSARDGVITDEQYF. CDR3 nucleotides: TGCAGTGCTAGAGATGGAGTGATAACGGACGAGCAGTACTTC.

The sample holds many counts of this clonotype. The chain combines TRBV5-1 with TRBJ1-1, with D possibly TRBD1 on 6 matching bases. The CDR3 consists of 14 residues. The germline gives CDR1 SGHRS, CDR2 YFSETQ. The V gene lost 2 bases and the J gene lost 1 base, with 9 bases spanning the gap. For the CDR3, the DNA is TGCGCCAGCAGCTTCGGGACAACGAACACTGAAGCTTTCTTT. Translating gives CASSFGTTNTEAFF.

The chain recombines TRBV9 with TRBJ2-5; TRBD2 might be the D (6 bases). Trimming shortened V by 0 bases and J by 2 bases, and 8 bases separated the two germline ends. Per the germline V gene, CDR1 is SGDLS and CDR2 is YYNGEE. The length of the CDR3 is 14 residues. CDR3 in DNA: TGTGCCAGCAGCGTAGTAGGAGGGCAAGAGACCCAGTACTTC. Encoded protein: CASSVVGGQETQYF.

This clonotype showed up many times. The rearrangement joins TRBV4-1 to TRBJ2-7; maybe TRBD2 (6 bases). The CDR3 runs 12 residues. Looked up from germline, CDR1 is MGHRA and CDR2 is YSYEKL. Trimming removed 5 bases at V and 5 bases at J, with 10 bases between. CDR3 nucleotide sequence: TGCGCCAGCAGCGACGGGACTCACGAGCAGTACTTC. Protein product: CASSDGTHEQYF.

This clonotype was counted many times. The J gene is TRBJ2-2, the V gene TRBV6-1; tentatively, D is TRBD2 (6 bases). Germline assignment: CDR1 MNHNS and CDR2 SASEGT. V lost 4 bases and J lost 1, with 10 bases in between. The CDR3 is made up of 15 amino acids. CDR3 sequence: CASSGLARNTGELFF. In DNA form, the CDR3 reads TGTGCCAGCAGTGGGCTAGCGCGGAACACCGGGGAGCTGTTTTTT.

Many counts were recorded for this clonotype. The V gene is TRBV6-1, the J gene TRBJ1-1, with 8 bases identical to TRBD1. Germline-derived CDR1 and CDR2 are MNHNS and SASEGT. The V and J ends lost 6 bases and 3 bases, in that order; junction bases with no gene match: 3. This CDR3 has 13 amino acids. This chain's CDR3 is CASRQGGDTEAFF. As DNA, the CDR3 is TGTGCCAGCAGACAGGGGGGGGACACTGAAGCTTTCTTT.

This sequence joins TRBV11-1 and TRBJ2-3; D may be TRBD1 (5 bases). Trimming stripped 5 bases from V and 3 bases from J, with 12 bases between. Germline V gene lookup returns CDR1 SGHAT and CDR2 FQDESV (reference sequence). This CDR3 is built from 14 residues. CDR3 sequence: CASSPGFGTDTQYF. For the CDR3, the DNA is TGTGCCAGCAGCCCAGGGTTTGGGACAGATACGCAGTATTTT.

This clonotype was recorded at least ten times. This sequence joins TRBV18 and TRBJ1-4; 10 bases are a match to TRBD1. V shed 3 bases and J 5 bases; nucleotides not matched to a gene: 3. CDR1 and CDR2 (germline): KGHSH, LQKENI. The CDR3 extends over 15 amino acids. CDR3 in amino acids: CASSPQTGGNEKLFF. The DNA for the CDR3 is TGTGCCAGCTCACCTCAGACAGGGGGCAATGAAAAACTGTTTTTT.

This clonotype appeared many times. V and J are TRBV6-2 or TRBV6-3 and TRBJ2-1; 8 bases are shared with TRBD2. The trim removed 5 bases at V and 2 bases at J, leaving 11 bases unmatched. In germline, CDR1 is MNHEY, CDR2 SVGEGT. This CDR3 contains 17 residues. In DNA form, the CDR3 reads TGTGCCAGCAGTCACCGTTCACTAGCGGACCCCTACAATGAGCAGTTCTTC. Protein sequence: CASSHRSLADPYNEQFF.

This clonotype occurred many times. This CDR3 is CATRQGRGTGELFF. CDR3 DNA sequence: TGTGCCACAAGACAGGGGCGTGGGACCGGGGAGCTGTTTTTT. The V gene is TRBV2, the J gene TRBJ2-2; 8 bases line up with TRBD1. Germline values: CDR1 SNHLY, CDR2 FYNNEI. Trimming took 10 bases from V and 5 from J; bases not matched to a gene: 9. This CDR3 has 14 amino acids.

This clonotype was detected many times. This chain connects TRBV20-1 to TRBJ2-7, with 8 nucleotides matching TRBD2. The CDR3 is 14 amino acids. The germline CDR1 and CDR2 sequences are DFQATT and SNEGSKA (reference sequence). V shed 5 bases, J shed 2 bases, and the junction held 8 bases outside the gene matches. Written as DNA, the CDR3 is TGCAGTGCTGGAAGGACTAGCAGCACCTACGAGCAGTACTTC. Translation gives CSAGRTSSTYEQYF.

In this sample, this clonotype turned up many times. The gene calls are TRBV10-3 and TRBJ1-1; possible D gene TRBD1, 5 bases. The CDR3 extends over 14 amino acids. V was cut by 3 bases and J by 3 bases, with 11 bases left in between. Germline values: CDR1 ENHRY, CDR2 SYGVKD. The CDR3 sequence: CAISDGALDTEAFF. The CDR3 nucleotides are TGTGCCATCAGTGACGGGGCCTTGGACACTGAAGCTTTCTTT.

In this sample, this clonotype turned up a few times. This chain uses TRBV11-1 with TRBJ1-3; 7 bases agree with TRBD1. The germline gives CDR1 SGHAT, CDR2 FQDESV (reference sequence). The CDR3 has 15 residues. V shed 5 bases and J 5 bases; nucleotides not matched to a gene: 9. The CDR3 nucleotides are TGTGCCAGCAGCCTCGGGACAGCAACACGAAACACCATATATTTT. Translated: CASSLGTATRNTIYF.

Ten or more counts support this clonotype. The chain couples TRBV10-3 to TRBJ1-1; D gene uncertain. V was cut by 3 bases and J by 4 bases, with 9 bases left in between. The length of the CDR3 is 13 residues. Germline values: CDR1 ENHRY, CDR2 SYGVKD. The CDR3 loop reads CAISEVVGTEAFF. CDR3 DNA sequence: TGTGCCATCAGTGAAGTTGTAGGCACTGAAGCTTTCTTT.

Remarks on this clonotype: This may be a read error: a much more frequent sequence differs by one nucleotide. The chain joins TRBV19 to TRBJ1-1; the match to TRBD1 covers 7 bases. The CDR3 is 14 residues long. The germline gives CDR1 LNHDA, CDR2 SQIVND (reference sequence). V lost 7 bases, J lost 4 bases, and 9 bases stayed unmatched. CDR3 protein: CASKRGTASTEAFF. DNA of the CDR3: TGTGCCAGTAAACGAGGGACAGCTAGCACTGAAGCTTTCTTT.

The chain uses TRBV29-1 and TRBJ2-1; TRBD2 is a possible D gene (6 bases). In germline, CDR1 is SQVTM, CDR2 ANQGSEA. This CDR3 region has 13 residues. Trimming cost V 6 bases and J 7 bases, with 16 bases left between them. The CDR3 bases are TGCAGCGTGGGGGATGGGGGGTCGAATGAGCAGTTCTTC. Protein product: CSVGDGGSNEQFF.